Presented here are 5 T cell receptor beta chains from one specimen sequenced in a study of blood T cell repertoires in COVID-19. Here immunoSEQ multiplex PCR was the method, and the copy in TCRdb shows in-frame clones only, minus some. This table holds about 120,000 clones, 80% to 90% found once. The sample comprised peripheral blood. The origin of the receptors is a woman between 50 and 59 years old with acute or convalescent COVID-19.

This clone was detected once. This chain uses TRBV18 with TRBJ1-1, with TRBD1 matching over 10 bases. Trimming removed 3 bases from V and 5 bases from J; junction bases left unmatched: 6. The CDR3 runs to 15 residues. Germline-derived CDR1 and CDR2 are KGHSH and LQKENI. CDR3 in amino acids: CASSPGQGVLTEAFF. Here the CDR3 DNA reads TGTGCCAGCTCACCTGGACAGGGGGTTTTAACTGAAGCTTTCTTT.

The rearrangement links TRBV2 to TRBJ1-1; tentative D call: TRBD1 (6 bases). The CDR3 consists of 14 residues. Trimming pared 7 bases from V and 2 bases from J, leaving 14 bases between. Germline CDR1 is SNHLY and CDR2 is FYNNEI. CDR3 amino acids: CASTERGKNTEAFF. CDR3 bases: TGTGCCAGCACCGAAAGGGGGAAAAACACTGAAGCTTTCTTT.

The V call is TRBV30, the J call TRBJ2-2; 7 nucleotides match TRBD1. V dropped 8 bases and J dropped 7; count of bases not matched to a gene: 10. Germline CDR1 and CDR2: GTSNPN and SVGIG (reference sequence). The CDR3 spans 13 residues. CDR3 in DNA: TGTGCCCGCCAGGACAGGCCTAACGGGGAGCTGTTTTTT. Translated: CARQDRPNGELFF.

V gene TRBV19 combines with J gene TRBJ2-4; TRBD2 matches 12 bases. Germline loops: CDR1 LNHDA, CDR2 SQIVND (reference sequence). After removal of 7 bases from V and 4 bases from J, the junction contained 14 bases not matched to a gene. This CDR3 is built from 18 residues. CDR3 region: CASTETHTSGRIKNIQYF. The CDR3 region has the DNA TGTGCCAGTACCGAAACCCACACTAGCGGGAGGATTAAAAACATTCAGTACTTC.

With regard to this clone: An end of the junction does not agree with germline; a read error may underlie this. V is TRBV6-4 and J is TRBJ1-2; D is undetermined. Germline CDR1 MRHNA, CDR2 SNTAGT. The CDR3 has 8 residues. As DNA, the CDR3 is TGTGCCAGCAGTGACTTCCTCTTC. Its protein is CASSDFLF.